Listed below are T cell receptor beta chains from one sample, sequenced in a study of CD4 T cells in relation to SARS-CoV-2 and coronaviruses. Antigens of these TCRs are unknown. Here immunoSEQ multiplex PCR was the method, and the copy in TCRdb shows in-frame clones only, minus some. The repertoire includes some 40,000 clones, roughly 84% of them detected once, and 3.5% to 5.5% sits in the top ten. The material sequenced was naive CD4+ T cells from PBMCs, cultured in vitro. The receptors were gathered from an adult with COVID-19. CDR3s include the opening cysteine and the closing phenylalanine or tryptophan. The D gene is left open where the match is weak. A row's size may be missing; if present it is once, few, many or a size class.

j_gene,len,abundance,d_gene,v_gene,CDR3aa,CDR3nt
TRBJ1-3,17,.,.,TRBV10-3,CAIGVEKRGGFGNTIYF,TGTGCCATCGGGGTAGAGAAAAGGGGCGGTTTCGGAAACACCATATATTTT
TRBJ1-1,13,.,.,TRBV5-1,CASSLGGFSRAFF,TGCGCCAGCAGCCTGGGGGGGTTTTCGAGAGCTTTCTTT
TRBJ2-5,14,.,.,TRBV14,CASSQLERRETQYF,TGTGCCAGCAGCCAATTGGAAAGGCGAGAGACCCAGTACTTC
TRBJ2-2,14,few,.,TRBV9,CASSVAGSTGELFF,TGTGCCAGCAGCGTAGCAGGGTCCACCGGGGAGCTGTTTTTT
TRBJ2-5,15,.,TRBD2,TRBV6-5,CASSRGTSGIETQYF,TGTGCCAGCAGCCGGGGGACTAGCGGGATAGAGACCCAGTACTTC
TRBJ2-5,14,once,TRBD1,TRBV9,CASSEGQGVETQYF,TGTGCCAGCAGCGAGGGACAGGGGGTCGAGACCCAGTACTTC
TRBJ1-6,15,.,.,TRBV11-2,CASSLIKGRNSPLHF,TGTGCCAGCAGCTTAATAAAGGGGAGAAATTCACCCCTCCACTTT
TRBJ2-2,14,few,.,TRBV6-2/TRBV6-3,CASSYSSSAGELFF,TGTGCCAGCAGTTACTCGAGCTCGGCCGGGGAGCTGTTTTTT
TRBJ2-3,13,once,.,TRBV4-1,CASSQLFADTQYF,TGCGCCAGCAGCCAACTTTTTGCGGATACGCAGTATTTT
TRBJ2-5,15,.,.,TRBV11-2,CASSPAMGVVETQYF,TGTGCCAGCAGCCCGGCGATGGGGGTAGTGGAGACCCAGTACTTC
TRBJ2-1,17,.,TRBD2,TRBV4-1,CASSQRILAGSYNEQFF,TGCGCCAGCAGCCAAAGAATACTAGCGGGATCTTACAATGAGCAGTTCTTC
TRBJ2-2,15,.,.,TRBV7-9,CASSLGLPLTGELFF,TGTGCCAGCAGCTTGGGACTCCCTTTGACCGGGGAGCTGTTTTTT
TRBJ2-2,13,.,.,TRBV3-1/TRBV3-2,CASSPVHTGELFF,TGTGCCAGCAGCCCCGTCCACACCGGGGAGCTGTTTTTT
TRBJ1-1,14,.,.,TRBV6-1,CASSEVRGTPEAFF,TGTGCCAGCAGTGAAGTACGGGGAACCCCTGAAGCTTTCTTT
TRBJ2-4,13,.,TRBD1,TRBV2,CASSEGAQNIQYF,TGTGCCAGCTCAGAGGGGGCCCAAAACATTCAGTACTTC
TRBJ2-5,17,.,.,TRBV6-8,CASSYSGAAERQETQYF,TGTGCCAGCAGTTACTCGGGGGCTGCGGAGCGCCAAGAGACCCAGTACTTC
TRBJ2-2,16,.,TRBD2,TRBV19,CASSIGLAVGTGELFF,TGTGCCAGTAGTATCGGACTAGCGGTCGGAACCGGGGAGCTGTTTTTT
TRBJ2-2,16,.,.,TRBV4-2,CASSRSYDSDTGELFF,TGTGCCAGCAGCCGATCCTATGACTCGGACACCGGGGAGCTGTTTTTT
TRBJ2-2,13,few,TRBD1,TRBV30,CAWIGPGGGELFF,TGTGCCTGGATCGGACCAGGGGGAGGGGAGCTGTTTTTT
TRBJ1-1,12,.,.,TRBV2,CASGELVPEAFF,TGTGCCAGCGGGGAACTCGTCCCTGAAGCTTTCTTT
TRBJ1-1,15,.,TRBD1,TRBV25-1,CASSESGQGIPEAFF,TGTGCCAGCAGTGAATCTGGACAGGGTATTCCTGAAGCTTTCTTT
TRBJ1-1,13,.,.,TRBV7-3,CASRNDRSTEAFF,TGTGCCAGCAGAAACGACAGGAGTACTGAAGCTTTCTTT
TRBJ2-7,10,.,.,TRBV20-1,CSATFREQYF,TGCAGTGCCACGTTCCGCGAGCAGTACTTC
TRBJ2-2,15,.,.,TRBV13,CASSLEVRTAGELFF,TGTGCCAGCAGCTTAGAGGTCAGGACGGCCGGGGAGCTGTTTTTT
TRBJ2-6,15,.,.,TRBV2,CASSDRSSGANVLTF,TGTGCCAGCAGTGACAGGAGCTCTGGGGCCAACGTCCTGACTTTC
TRBJ2-5,10,.,.,TRBV7-9,CASSRETQYF,TGTGCCAGCAGCCGAGAGACCCAGTACTTC
TRBJ1-6,13,.,.,TRBV5-4,CASSLDRDSPLHF,TGTGCCAGCAGCTTGGACAGGGATTCACCCCTCCACTTT
TRBJ2-7,15,once,.,TRBV11-2,CASSPGPRLNYEQYF,TGTGCCAGCAGCCCGGGGCCAAGACTAAACTACGAGCAGTACTTC
TRBJ1-1,13,.,.,TRBV12-3/TRBV12-4,CASTHGGRPQAFF,TGTGCCAGCACCCACGGGGGGAGGCCCCAAGCTTTCTTT
TRBJ2-7,15,once,TRBD2,TRBV5-1,CASSLGLALSYEQYF,TGCGCCAGCAGCTTGGGACTAGCTTTATCCTACGAGCAGTACTTC
TRBJ2-7,14,.,TRBD2,TRBV6-5,CATKRRRESYEQYF,TGTGCCACCAAGAGGCGGCGGGAGAGTTACGAGCAGTACTTC
TRBJ2-7,14,.,TRBD1,TRBV19,CASTITGGPYEQYF,TGTGCCAGTACGATAACAGGGGGCCCCTACGAGCAGTACTTC
TRBJ2-5,14,once,.,TRBV7-9,CASSLFDRQETQYF,TGTGCCAGCAGCTTATTTGACAGACAAGAGACCCAGTACTTC
TRBJ1-1,16,.,TRBD1,TRBV4-2,CASSQFPTGGGTEAFF,TGTGCCAGCAGCCAATTTCCGACAGGGGGGGGCACTGAAGCTTTCTTT
TRBJ1-1,15,.,.,TRBV4-3,CASSQSRLTGTEAFF,TGCGCCAGCAGCCAAAGTAGGCTTACGGGGACTGAAGCTTTCTTT
TRBJ1-1,16,.,.,TRBV28,CAATSSGFLANTEAFF,TGTGCCGCAACATCTTCAGGGTTTTTGGCGAACACTGAAGCTTTCTTT